Listed below are T cell receptor beta chains from one sample, sequenced in a study of T cell repertoires in cytomegalovirus infection. Each CDR3 protein gets one entry after TCRdb re-called the reads with MiXCR. This sample yields 75,000 to 100,000 distinct CDR3 sequences, of which 25% to 30% are seen a single time; approximately 75% belongs to the top ten. Antigens for these TCRs are unknown. The source material was CD8+ T cells from cultured PBMCs, sampled from culture after CMV antigen stimulation. These receptors all come from a human donor in good health (CMV status not recorded). Some clones in this sample may be carry-over from other donors' samples. The CDR3 runs from the conserved cysteine through the conserved F or W. D genes are given only for firm matches. A clone size is listed for some rows: how often the clone was seen (once, few, many), or a class if it is expanded.

J | size | D | V | DNA | CDR3
TRBJ1-1 | few | TRBD1 | TRBV7-9 | TGTGCCAGCAGCTGGACAGGGGACTCTGAAGCTTTCTTT | CASSWTGDSEAFF
TRBJ2-1 | many | TRBD2 | TRBV7-9 | TGTGCCAGCAGAGTAGCGGGGAGCTCCTACAATGAGCAGTTCTTC | CASRVAGSSYNEQFF
TRBJ1-4 | . | . | TRBV28 | TGTGCCAGCAGTTTTGAGTCCTGGGGAGGAACTAATGAAAAACTGTTTTTT | CASSFESWGGTNEKLFF
TRBJ2-5 | . | . | TRBV7-8 | TGTGCCAGCAGTTACACCGGGAACACACAAGAGGCCCAGTACTTC | CASSYTGNTQEAQYF
TRBJ1-2 | many | TRBD1 | TRBV7-2 | TGTGCCAGCAGCTTCATATTTAGGGACAGGGGCGGCGGCTACACCTTC | CASSFIFRDRGGGYTF
TRBJ1-6 | . | . | TRBV5-4 | TGTGCCAGCAGCACACCTGGGCCCGATTCACCCCTCCACTTT | CASSTPGPDSPLHF
TRBJ1-1 | . | TRBD1 | TRBV27 | TGTGCCAGCAGTCCCCGGACAGGGATAGTGACTGAAGCTTTCTTT | CASSPRTGIVTEAFF
TRBJ1-1 | . | . | TRBV30 | TGTGCCTGGAGTACAGACCGAGAAGCTTTCTTT | CAWSTDREAFF
TRBJ2-4 | few | . | TRBV7-2 | TGTGCCAGCAGCCTCATGGACGGTGAGGAGTACTTC | CASSLMDGEEYF
TRBJ1-1 | many | . | TRBV12-3/TRBV12-4 | TGTGCCAGCAGTTTTGAGATACAGGGCACTGAAGCTTTCTTT | CASSFEIQGTEAFF
TRBJ2-7 | many | . | TRBV6-2/TRBV6-3 | TGTGCCAGCACTGGGGAATCCTACGAGCAGTACTTC | CASTGESYEQYF
TRBJ1-1 | few | . | TRBV9 | TGTGCCAGCAGCGTTTTTCCGGCAGGCACTGAAGCTTTCTTT | CASSVFPAGTEAFF
TRBJ1-5 | . | . | TRBV12-3/TRBV12-4 | TGTGCCAGCAGCCGAATGAGTCAGCCCCAGCATTTT | CASSRMSQPQHF
TRBJ2-7 | . | . | TRBV12-5 | TGTGCTAGTGGTTCTCAGGGGGGGCGATTCCACGAGCAGTACTTC | CASGSQGGRFHEQYF
TRBJ1-2 | . | . | TRBV7-6 | TGTGCCAGCAGCTTAGCGCTCTCGGACAGCCTGTATGGCTACACCTTC | CASSLALSDSLYGYTF
TRBJ2-1 | few | . | TRBV7-2 | TGTGCCAGCAGCTCCCCCGGGCGGGCTGAGCAGTTCTTC | CASSSPGRAEQFF
TRBJ2-7 | . | TRBD1 | TRBV19 | TGTGCCAGTAGCATTGGACAGGGGACCTCCTACGAGCAGTACTTC | CASSIGQGTSYEQYF
TRBJ2-7 | few | . | TRBV7-9 | TGTGCCAGCAGCTTCGTACAGGGAGTATGGGACGAGCAGTACTTC | CASSFVQGVWDEQYF
TRBJ1-5 | many | . | TRBV7-6 | TGTGCCAGCAGCTTATTGGGTTGGGCAGGGACCTCCCGTAATCAGCCCCAGCATTTT | CASSLLGWAGTSRNQPQHF
TRBJ2-3 | . | TRBD1 | TRBV6-1 | TGTGCCAGCAGTTCCGGACAGGGAGAATGGAGGGATACGCAGTATTTT | CASSSGQGEWRDTQYF
TRBJ2-3 | . | TRBD1 | TRBV6-8 | TGTGCCAGCAGTTACGGACCACCCGGAACGGGACAGCCCACAGATACGCAGTATTTT | CASSYGPPGTGQPTDTQYF
TRBJ2-7 | . | TRBD1 | TRBV28 | TGTGCCAGCAGTTTTATCGACAGGGCCGACGAGCAGTACTTC | CASSFIDRADEQYF
TRBJ1-5 | few | . | TRBV6-2/TRBV6-3 | TGTGCCAGCAGTCCCCACGGCAGTCAGCCCCAGCATTTT | CASSPHGSQPQHF
TRBJ2-7 | few | TRBD1 | TRBV7-2 | TGTGCCAGCAGCTGGGACAGTTCCTACGAGCAGTACTTC | CASSWDSSYEQYF
TRBJ1-1 | few | . | TRBV6-6 | TGTGCCAGCAGTGACCCCTTCGGGGACACTGAAGCTTTCTTT | CASSDPFGDTEAFF
TRBJ2-7 | . | . | TRBV14 | TGTGCCAGCAGCCAAGGATCGGGAGTCGAGCAGTACTTC | CASSQGSGVEQYF
TRBJ2-1 | . | . | TRBV15 | TGTGCCACCAGCAGGCCCGGAACTCACAATGAGCAGTTCTTC | CATSRPGTHNEQFF
TRBJ2-1 | . | TRBD2 | TRBV4-2 | TGTGCCAGCAGCTCGACTAGCGCCTACAATGAGCAGTTCTTC | CASSSTSAYNEQFF
TRBJ2-1 | . | . | TRBV9 | TGTGCCAGCAGCGTAGGGTCCCAGCTTTTCAATGAGCAGTTCTTC | CASSVGSQLFNEQFF
TRBJ1-1 | once | TRBD1 | TRBV6-5 | TGTGCCAGCAGTTACGGGTGGGACAGACTCAACACTGAAGCTTTCTTT | CASSYGWDRLNTEAFF
TRBJ1-1 | many | . | TRBV14 | TGTGCCAGCAGCCAAGATTTGGATTCAAGACGTGATCCTTTCTTT | CASSQDLDSRRDPFF
TRBJ2-7 | . | . | TRBV5-6 | TGTGCCAGCAGCTTGGGGGGGCGCAACGAGCAGTACTTC | CASSLGGRNEQYF
TRBJ1-2 | many | . | TRBV28 | TGTGCCAGCAGTCCCAGGGTTAACTATGGCTACACCTTC | CASSPRVNYGYTF
TRBJ2-1 | few | . | TRBV7-4 | TGTGCCAGCAGCTCAAAGACAGACTACAATGAGCAGTTCTTC | CASSSKTDYNEQFF
TRBJ1-4 | few | TRBD1 | TRBV19 | TGTGCCAGTAGTGGGACAGCAACGAATGAAAAACTGTTTTTT | CASSGTATNEKLFF
TRBJ1-3 | . | . | TRBV12-3/TRBV12-4 | TGTGCCATCCCCCACGGGGTCGGAAACACCATATATTTT | CAIPHGVGNTIYF
TRBJ1-2 | many | TRBD1 | TRBV7-8 | TGTGCCAGCAGCCCCTCCATGGACAGGGAGGAGGGCTACACCTTC | CASSPSMDREEGYTF
TRBJ2-1 | . | . | TRBV5-4 | TGTGCCAGCAGCTTTCTAGAAAATGAGCAGTTCTTC | CASSFLENEQFF
TRBJ2-1 | few | . | TRBV12-3/TRBV12-4 | TGTGCCAGCAGCCCTAGACCGGGGGCCTACAATGAGCAGTTCTTC | CASSPRPGAYNEQFF